The 8 T cell receptor beta chains reported below all come from one sample, sequenced in a study of T-cell reconstitution after alpha-beta-depleted transplantation in children listed by TCRdb under 2016. Library preparation used PCR. TCRdb records Illumina HiSeq 2500 as the sequencer. TCR libraries were prepared with molecular barcoding, using unique molecular identifiers to normalize TCRbeta repertoire quantification. The public reads were reprocessed in TCRdb via fastp at Q25 and MiXCR, keeping in-frame beta chains. Every distinct CDR3 protein forms one entry, paired with its most common genes and DNA. The sample contains 100,000 or so distinct CDR3 sequences, approximately 12% of them found a single time. The ten largest clonotypes hold 11% to 15% of the sample. The source was PBMCs from the stem cell graft donor, collected from the stem cell graft. These receptors came from a human donor who donated a stem cell graft to a child with inherited bone marrow failure.

Many counts were recorded for this clonotype. J is TRBJ2-6 and V is TRBV5-1; the match to TRBD1 covers 10 bases. Unmatched junction bases numbered 12, after V lost 1 base and J lost 2 bases. CDR1 is SGHRS, CDR2 YFSETQ, per germline. CDR3 length equals 20 residues. The CDR3 is CASSLHSSPGTGAGANVLTF. The DNA for the CDR3 is TGCGCCAGCAGCTTGCACTCAAGCCCCGGGACAGGGGCTGGGGCCAACGTCCTGACTTTC.

This clonotype has at least ten counts. The rearrangement links TRBV4-3 to TRBJ2-5, with D maybe TRBD1 (6 bases). Germline lookup yields CDR1 LGHNA and CDR2 YSLEER. This CDR3 spans 15 amino acids. V was trimmed by 2 bases and J by 4 bases, leaving 14 bases between them. The CDR3 sequence is CASSQQGDTVETQYF. CDR3 in DNA: TGCGCCAGCAGCCAACAAGGGGACACGGTAGAGACCCAGTACTTC.

This clonotype has ten or more counts. The chain couples TRBV7-2 to TRBJ1-1; TRBD1 might be the D (5 bases). CDR3 length equals 13 residues. With 5 bases removed from V and 7 bases from J, the gap between germline ends came to 14 bases. Germline V gene sequence: CDR1 SGHTA, CDR2 FQGNSA. The CDR3 protein is CASSLLLGVEAFF. CDR3 sequence (DNA): TGTGCCAGCAGCCTCCTCTTGGGGGTTGAAGCTTTCTTT.

This clonotype was detected ten times or more. The chain recombines TRBV9 with TRBJ2-4; D unclear. V was cut by 5 bases and J by 0 bases, with 9 bases left in between. This CDR3 has 14 residues. Germline-derived CDR1 and CDR2 are SGDLS and YYNGEE. The CDR3 protein is CASSPHIAKNIQYF. The CDR3 coding sequence is TGTGCCAGCAGTCCTCATATAGCCAAAAACATTCAGTACTTC.

This clonotype was seen at least ten times. The rearrangement links TRBV9 to TRBJ1-5; perhaps TRBD1 as D (5 bases). Trimming stripped 0 bases from V and 7 bases from J, with 11 bases between. Germline-derived CDR1 and CDR2 are SGDLS and YYNGEE. This CDR3 comprises 14 residues. CDR3 loop: CASSVGGGSQPQHF. In DNA, the CDR3 is TGTGCCAGCAGCGTAGGGGGGGGGTCGCAGCCCCAGCATTTT. The full variable domain, rest sourced from reference TRBV9 and TRBJ1-5, is DSGVTQTPKHLITATGQRVTLRCSPRSGDLSVYWYQQSLDQGLQFLIQYYNGEERAKGNILERFSAQQFPDLHSELNLSSLELGDSALYFCASSVGGGSQPQHFGDGTRLSIL.

This clonotype showed up just a few times. This rearrangement joins TRBV7-2 to TRBJ1-4; D gene uncertain. The V gene lost 3 bases and the J gene lost 8 bases, with 10 bases spanning the gap. CDR3 size: 13 residues. Germline V gives CDR1 SGHTA, CDR2 FQGNSA. DNA for the CDR3: TGTGCCAGCAGCTTGGGCGTCACCGAAAAACTGTTTTTT. This sequence encodes CASSLGVTEKLFF.

This clonotype has a count of ten or more. The chain is built from TRBV28 and TRBJ2-5, with 8 bases aligning to TRBD1. The CDR3 totals 16 residues. In germline, CDR1 is MDHEN, CDR2 SYDVKM. Germline trimming cut 5 bases from V and 3 bases from J; bases unmatched to any gene: 11. This CDR3 is CASSPGTGFLKETQYF. CDR3 coding DNA: TGTGCCAGCAGTCCAGGGACAGGCTTTCTTAAAGAGACCCAGTACTTC. The whole variable domain, filled in from reference TRBV28 and TRBJ2-5, reads DVKVTQSSRYLVKRTGEKVFLECVQDMDHENMFWYRQDPGLGLRLIYFSYDVKMKEKGDIPEGYSVSREKKERFSLILESASTNQTSMYLCASSPGTGFLKETQYFGPGTRLLVL.

Many counts were recorded for this clonotype. J is TRBJ2-2 and V is TRBV5-1; the D gene could be TRBD1 or TRBD2 (5 bases each). CDR3 length: 15 residues. Germline lookup yields CDR1 SGHRS and CDR2 YFSETQ. Trimming cost V 0 bases and J 6 bases, with 12 bases left between them. In DNA form, the CDR3 reads TGCGCCAGCAGCTTGGTGGGACCCCCCGCCGGGGAGCTGTTTTTT. Translation: CASSLVGPPAGELFF.